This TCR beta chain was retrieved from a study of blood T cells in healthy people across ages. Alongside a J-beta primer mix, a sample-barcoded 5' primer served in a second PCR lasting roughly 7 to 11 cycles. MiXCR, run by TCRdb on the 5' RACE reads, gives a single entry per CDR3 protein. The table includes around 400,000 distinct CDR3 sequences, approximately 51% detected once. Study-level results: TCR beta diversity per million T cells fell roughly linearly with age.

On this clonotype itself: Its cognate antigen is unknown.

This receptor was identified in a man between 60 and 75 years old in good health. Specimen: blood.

As DNA, the CDR3 is TGTGCCAGCAGATGGACAGGGGCCTCCACAGATACGCAGTATTTT. Translated, it gives CASRWTGASTDTQYF. V is TRBV6-5 and J is TRBJ2-3, with TRBD1 identical over 9 bases. This CDR3 region has 15 residues. Germline loops: CDR1 MNHEY, CDR2 SVGAGI. The V segment lost 6 bases and the J segment 2 bases; nucleotides outside the gene matches: 6.